The 16 T cell receptor beta chains below all came from one sample that was sequenced in a study of technical replicates of blood from a handful of donors. Libraries were prepared by immunoSEQ multiplex PCR; TCRdb keeps only in-frame clonotypes and omits some of them. The sample has fewer than 90,000 clones, around 94% seen once; the top ten hold about 0.27%. Sequenced material: T cells isolated from PBMCs. The receptors stem from a human donor in good health.

This clone was detected a few times. The chain couples TRBV5-6 to TRBJ2-1, with 8 bases lining up with TRBD2. Germline trimming cut 6 bases from V and 3 bases from J; bases unmatched to any gene: 8. Germline CDR1 reads SGHDT; CDR2 reads YYEEEE. The CDR3 runs 15 residues. The DNA of the CDR3 is TGTGCCAGCACCCTAGGGGGACTAGACTACAATGAGCAGTTCTTC. Amino acid sequence: CASTLGGLDYNEQFF.

The rearrangement joins TRBV7-9 to TRBJ2-7, with no clear D. Trimming removed 2 bases from V and 3 bases from J, with 17 bases in between. Germline loops: CDR1 SEHNR, CDR2 FQNEAQ (reference sequence). The CDR3 consists of 16 residues. This chain's CDR3 is CASSLIQRASFYEQYF. CDR3 sequence (DNA): TGTGCCAGCAGCTTAATCCAGCGAGCTTCCTTCTACGAGCAGTACTTC.

This chain joins TRBV6-1 and TRBJ2-1; 11 bases map to TRBD2. Germline V lookup: CDR1 MNHNS, CDR2 SASEGT. This CDR3 has 14 amino acids. The V and J ends lost 10 bases and 4 bases, in that order; junction bases with no gene match: 6. DNA for the CDR3: TGTGCCACCCGAACTAGCGGGGGTTACAATGAGCAGTTCTTC. Its protein product is CATRTSGGYNEQFF.

The genes are TRBV6-6 and TRBJ2-1, with TRBD1 as a possible D gene (6 bases). V lost 2 bases and J 8 bases, leaving 13 bases between the germline ends. The germline V gene has CDR1 MNHNY and CDR2 SVGAGI (reference sequence). The CDR3 spans 14 residues. The CDR3 sequence is CASSYLQGGDEQFF. The CDR3 DNA sequence: TGTGCCAGCAGTTACCTACAGGGTGGTGATGAGCAGTTCTTC.

The rearrangement joins TRBV19 to TRBJ2-6; TRBD2 aligns across 11 bases. CDR3 size: 18 residues. Per the germline V gene, CDR1 is LNHDA and CDR2 is SQIVND (reference sequence). J lost 1 base, V lost 1 base, and 3 bases had no gene match. CDR3 sequence reads: CASSIVASGGSGANVLTF. DNA for the CDR3: TGTGCCAGTAGTATAGTGGCTAGCGGGGGGTCTGGGGCCAACGTCCTGACTTTC.

This rearrangement joins TRBV6-5 to TRBJ1-2; TRBD1 might be the D (5 bases). Per the germline V gene, CDR1 is MNHEY and CDR2 is SVGAGI. Between the trimmed V and J ends, which lost 10 bases and 8 bases, there was a span of 14 bases. The CDR3 spans 11 residues. DNA for the CDR3: TGTGCCACGGCGGGGGGGTACGGCTACACCTTC. It is translated as CATAGGYGYTF.

This chain connects TRBV6-5 to TRBJ1-5, with 7 bases lining up with TRBD1. Per the germline V gene, CDR1 is MNHEY and CDR2 is SVGAGI. The CDR3 spans 14 residues. V gave up 5 bases and J gave up 3 bases; unmatched junction bases: 4. The CDR3 DNA reads TGTGCCAGCAGTCAACAGGGGAACAATCAGCCCCAGCATTTT. This codes for CASSQQGNNQPQHF.

Only one count was recorded for this clone. The chain employs TRBV30 and TRBJ1-5; TRBD1 matches 9 bases. The germline gives CDR1 GTSNPN, CDR2 SVGIG (reference sequence). The length of the CDR3 is 16 residues. V shed 0 bases and J 9 bases; nucleotides not matched to a gene: 12. Here the CDR3 DNA reads TGTGCCTGGAGTGTCTCCCTGTACAGGGGGCGTAGGCCCCAGCATTTT. Translation: CAWSVSLYRGRRPQHF.

This clone has a single count. V gene TRBV5-4 combines with J gene TRBJ2-5; perhaps TRBD2 as D (6 bases). This CDR3 has 12 residues. The V end was cut by 4 bases, the J end by 6 bases, with 10 bases between. The V gene's germline CDR1 is SGHNT and CDR2 YYREEE (reference sequence). Written as DNA, the CDR3 is TGTGCCAGCAGCCAGGACTACCAGACCCAGTACTTC. Translation gives CASSQDYQTQYF.

V is TRBV27 and J is TRBJ1-1, with 9 positions matching TRBD1. J lost 3 bases, V lost 5 bases, and 22 bases had no gene match. Looked up from germline, CDR1 is MNHEY and CDR2 is SMNVEV (reference sequence). The CDR3 is 20 residues long. As DNA, the CDR3 is TGTGCCAGCAGTACTACAGGCTTGTGGGGACAGGGCGGGGTGGACACTGAAGCTTTCTTT. It is translated as CASSTTGLWGQGGVDTEAFF.

This clone occurred a few times. This chain joins TRBV10-1 and TRBJ1-6, with D unresolved. The CDR3 extends over 13 amino acids. The germline gives CDR1 WNHNN, CDR2 SYGVQD (reference sequence). Trimming took off 0 bases at V and 7 bases at J, with 4 bases between the two ends. CDR3: CASSESTNSPLHF. In nucleotides, the CDR3 is TGCGCCAGCAGTGAGTCGACAAATTCACCCCTCCACTTT.

The rearrangement joins TRBV5-6 to TRBJ1-4; TRBD1 might be the D (5 bases). Trimming removed 4 bases from V and 8 bases from J, with 15 bases in between. This CDR3 has 14 residues. The germline CDR1 and CDR2 sequences are SGHDT and YYEEEE. CDR3 bases: TGTGCCAGCAGCATCGGGACTACTCCCGAAAAACTGTTTTTT. Translation: CASSIGTTPEKLFF.

This rearrangement joins TRBV7-8 to TRBJ2-7; D is perhaps TRBD2 (6 bases). The V end was cut by 1 base, the J end by 2 bases, with 15 bases between. Germline CDR1 and CDR2: SGHVS and FQNEAQ. The CDR3 contains 16 residues. CDR3 bases: TGTGCCAGCAGCTTAGGGGGTCTTAGCGGTACCTACGAGCAGTACTTC. Amino acid sequence: CASSLGGLSGTYEQYF.

The rearrangement links TRBV5-4 to TRBJ2-2; D possibly corresponds to TRBD2 (5 bases). V gave up 0 bases and J gave up 4 bases, with 13 bases separating them. CDR1 and CDR2 (germline): SGHNT, YYREEE (reference sequence). The CDR3 covers 16 residues. The chain's CDR3 is CASSLVEAVTTGELFF. CDR3 bases: TGTGCCAGCAGCTTGGTGGAGGCGGTTACCACCGGGGAGCTGTTTTTT.

This chain links TRBV11-2 with TRBJ1-1, with TRBD1 matching over 10 bases. CDR3 size: 15 residues. CDR1 is SGHAT, CDR2 FQNNGV, per germline. The V segment lost 3 bases and the J segment 3 bases; nucleotides outside the gene matches: 4. The CDR3, as DNA: TGTGCCAGCAGCTTCTCGGACAGGGGGTACACTGAAGCTTTCTTT. It is translated as CASSFSDRGYTEAFF.

This rearrangement joins TRBV28 to TRBJ1-4, with TRBD1 as a possible D gene (5 bases). The CDR3 has 17 amino acids. The V gene lost 1 base and the J gene lost 2 bases, with 14 bases spanning the gap. The V gene's germline CDR1 is MDHEN and CDR2 SYDVKM. The CDR3 DNA follows: TGTGCCAGCAGTTTATCCTTCGGGGGGGGTACTAATGAAAAACTGTTTTTT. Its translation: CASSLSFGGGTNEKLFF.